This record concerns one T cell receptor beta chain sequence. This record belongs to a study of blood T cell repertoires in COVID-19. Across the whole study: Samples of COVID-19 (acute and convalescent) were obtained from the United States, Italy and Spain. T cells, B-cell-depleted T cells, or PBMCs supplied cDNA or gDNA.

The V gene's germline CDR1 is SGHDT and CDR2 YYEEEE. This CDR3 region has 11 residues. V was pared by 2 bases and J by 6 bases, with 4 bases between. Original analysis: Cell counts per sample came from amplifying reference gene primers. TCRdb's table, derived via immunoSEQ multiplex PCR, lists solely in-frame clones and lacks some. V, J and clone size were drawn from that table, and D and trimming were deduced from the DNA. The data hold some 40,000 clones, with roughly 92% observed a single time. The sequencing sample was made of peripheral blood. The receptor comes from a man between 45 and 60 years old with active COVID-19. V usage is TRBV5-6 and J usage is TRBJ2-3, with D hard to call. This CDR3 reads CASSFGDTQYF. CDR3 DNA: TGTGCCAGCAGCTTCGGTGATACGCAGTATTTT.